A single sample gave rise to the 30 T cell receptor beta chains below, sequenced in a study of blood T cell repertoires in COVID-19. Here immunoSEQ multiplex PCR was the method, and the copy in TCRdb shows in-frame clones only, minus some. Among roughly 200,000 clones, about 82% were seen once, and the ten largest hold under 9.5%. The sequenced material came from PBMCs or T cells enriched from blood (not recorded which). Every receptor here comes from a woman aged 30 to 39 who had recovered from COVID-19.

The V call is TRBV27, the J call TRBJ2-2, with TRBD2 matching 10 bases. V lost 3 bases and J lost 1; bases outside the gene matches: 8. Germline V lookup: CDR1 MNHEY, CDR2 SMNVEV (reference sequence). The CDR3 is 18 amino acids. The CDR3 coding sequence is TGTGCCAGCAGTTTTTTCAGCGGGAGGGCCCGGAACACCGGGGAGCTGTTTTTT. Encoded protein: CASSFFSGRARNTGELFF.

In DNA form, the CDR3 reads TGTGCCAGCAGTCTGGTCGGGACAGGGGGCGCGAAAGAGACCCAGTACTTC. Protein: CASSLVGTGGAKETQYF. This sequence joins TRBV6-6 and TRBJ2-5, with TRBD1 matching over 12 bases. Losses at the gene ends were 5 bases for V and 3 bases for J; bases not matched to a gene: 10. The CDR3 is 17 residues long. Germline assignment: CDR1 MNHNY and CDR2 SVGAGI (reference sequence).

In DNA, the CDR3 is TGCGCCAGCAGCTTGGGAGCGACGAGCTCCTACAATGAGCAGTTCTTC. Amino acid sequence: CASSLGATSSYNEQFF. The V call is TRBV5-1, the J call TRBJ2-1; D is unclear. Per germline, CDR1 SGHRS and CDR2 YFSETQ. The CDR3 runs to 16 residues. V lost 0 bases to trimming and J lost 0 bases, with 10 bases between them.

The chain has TRBV18 and TRBJ2-7, with 7 nucleotides matching TRBD1. Germline values: CDR1 KGHSH, CDR2 LQKENI. Germline trimming cut 4 bases from V and 3 bases from J; bases unmatched to any gene: 9. The CDR3 is made up of 15 amino acids. This chain's CDR3 is CASSLTQDRNYEQYF. The CDR3 DNA follows: TGTGCCAGCTCACTCACGCAGGACAGGAACTACGAGCAGTACTTC. Drawing the rest from reference TRBV18 and TRBJ2-7, the complete variable domain is NAGVMQNPRHLVRRRGQEARLRCSPMKGHSHVYWYRQLPEEGLKFMVYLQKENIIDESGMPKERFSAEFPKEGPSILRIQQVVRGDSAAYFCASSLTQDRNYEQYFGPGTRLTVT.

The genes are TRBV19 and TRBJ2-7; TRBD2 matches at 14 bases. The germline V gene encodes CDR1 LNHDA and CDR2 SQIVND (reference sequence). CDR3 size: 16 residues. V was clipped by 4 bases and J by 5 bases; unmatched bases: 7. The CDR3 sequence: CASSTGLAGGVDEQYF. Here the CDR3 DNA reads TGTGCCAGTAGTACCGGACTAGCGGGAGGAGTGGACGAGCAGTACTTC.

The V and J genes are TRBV28 and TRBJ1-1, with D possibly being TRBD1 (5 bases). V dropped 2 bases and J dropped 0 bases, with 10 bases sitting between them. The germline V gene has CDR1 MDHEN and CDR2 SYDVKM. The CDR3 extends over 15 amino acids. CDR3 residues: CASSLPTGLNTEAFF. As DNA, the CDR3 is TGTGCCAGCAGTTTACCTACAGGACTGAACACTGAAGCTTTCTTT.

The J gene is TRBJ2-7, the V gene TRBV7-9, with a tentative D call TRBD1 (6 bases). The CDR3 runs 14 residues. V lost 3 bases, J lost 4 bases, and 13 bases lay in between. CDR1 is SEHNR, CDR2 FQNEAQ, per germline (reference sequence). The CDR3 region has the DNA TGTGCCAGCAGCTTCGTAGGCCAGGGGTACGAGCAGTACTTC. Translating it yields CASSFVGQGYEQYF.

In this sample, this clone turned up a few times. V usage is TRBV4-2 and J usage is TRBJ1-5; D might be TRBD1 (5 bases). The CDR3 loop spans 17 amino acids. V lost 0 bases and J 0 bases, leaving 12 bases between the germline ends. Germline lookup yields CDR1 LGHNA and CDR2 YNFKEQ. The DNA for the CDR3 is TGTGCCAGCAGCCAAGAGGGGGGATCTAATAGCAATCAGCCCCAGCATTTT. It encodes CASSQEGGSNSNQPQHF.

The CDR3, as DNA: TGTGCCAGCAGCCCTCTCGGGGGCTACAATGAGCAGTTCTTC. It translates to CASSPLGGYNEQFF. The gene calls are TRBV28 and TRBJ2-1; a weak D match, TRBD2 (6 bases). CDR3 size: 14 residues. Germline CDR1 reads MDHEN; CDR2 reads SYDVKM. The V gene lost 6 bases and the J gene lost 3 bases, with 12 bases spanning the gap.

This clone was detected a few times. The CDR3 is CASSQVGTGGVTGELFF. In DNA form, the CDR3 reads TGTGCCAGCAGCCAAGTTGGGACAGGGGGCGTCACCGGGGAGCTGTTTTTT. The chain employs TRBV3-1 (or the pseudogene TRBV3-2) and TRBJ2-2, with 12 bases that match TRBD1. The germline gives CDR1 LGHDT, CDR2 YNNKEL (reference sequence). Trimming removed 1 base from V and 4 bases from J; junction bases left unmatched: 4. CDR3 length: 17 amino acids.

The genes are TRBV28 and TRBJ2-7; tentatively, D is TRBD2 (5 bases). Trimming shortened V by 11 bases and J by 6 bases, and 20 bases separated the two germline ends. Germline CDR1 is MDHEN and CDR2 is SYDVKM. This CDR3 spans 13 amino acids. As DNA, the CDR3 is TGTGCCTCCCGATTTGGAGGCGGTGCCGAGCAGTACTTC. Amino acid sequence: CASRFGGGAEQYF.

The chain recombines TRBV6-2 or TRBV6-3 with TRBJ2-3; tentative D call: TRBD1 (5 bases). CDR1 and CDR2 (germline): MNHEY, SVGEGT. There are 16 residues in the CDR3. V shed 0 bases and J shed 2 bases, with 12 bases lying between them. CDR3 sequence (DNA): TGTGCCAGCAGTTACTCGAGTCAGGGCCACACAGATACGCAGTATTTT. This translates into CASSYSSQGHTDTQYF.

Concerning this clone itself: One end of the junction fails to match germline, which may point to a read error. The gene calls are TRBV2 and TRBJ1-2, with D tentatively TRBD1 (5 bases). The CDR3 has 11 residues. Germline V gene data show CDR1 as SNHLY and CDR2 as FYNNEI. DNA for the CDR3: TGTGCCAGCAGTGTTGGCAGGGTTTTGTCCTTC. Translated, it gives CASSVGRVLSF.

V usage is TRBV3-1 (or the pseudogene TRBV3-2) and J usage is TRBJ1-6; D ambiguous. The V and J ends lost 3 bases and 10 bases respectively, with 13 bases between them. CDR1 is LGHDT, CDR2 YNNKEL, per germline (reference sequence). CDR3 length: 14 residues. CDR3 sequence reads: CASSQRHLSSPLHF. CDR3 nucleotides: TGTGCCAGCAGCCAGCGTCACCTGTCCTCACCCCTCCACTTT.

This rearrangement joins TRBV28 to TRBJ2-7, with D perhaps matching TRBD1 (6 bases). Trimming pared 5 bases from V and 6 bases from J, leaving 20 bases between. The V gene's germline CDR1 is MDHEN and CDR2 SYDVKM. This CDR3 region has 15 residues. The CDR3, as DNA: TGTGCCAGCAGTCCTACAGGGTTCCCGACTACCGAGCAGTACTTC. This encodes CASSPTGFPTTEQYF.

The chain joins TRBV20-1 to TRBJ1-2; no firm D call. Trimming removed 3 bases from V and 3 bases from J, with 14 bases in between. The CDR3 spans 14 residues. The germline V gene encodes CDR1 DFQATT and CDR2 SNEGSKA (reference sequence). CDR3 coding DNA: TGCAGTGCTAGTAATTCGGAGGCTCACTATGGCTACACCTTC. Translation gives CSASNSEAHYGYTF.

This chain connects TRBV28 to TRBJ1-6, with TRBD1 matching 7 bases. Looked up from germline, CDR1 is MDHEN and CDR2 is SYDVKM. The ends lost 5 bases at V and 5 bases at J; junction bases unmatched: 0. CDR3 length: 13 amino acids. CDR3 coding DNA: TGTGCCAGCAGTCAGGGGGATAATTCACCCCTCCACTTT. Translation gives CASSQGDNSPLHF.

This clone was counted between two and nine times. This chain uses TRBV5-1 with TRBJ2-1; TRBD2 agrees at 10 bases. The CDR3 totals 16 residues. Unmatched junction bases numbered 6, after V lost 0 bases and J lost 6 bases. Per germline, CDR1 SGHRS and CDR2 YFSETQ. The CDR3 nucleotides are TGCGCCAGCAGCTTGGGGCTAGCGGGAGATGGCAATGAGCAGTTCTTC. Protein product: CASSLGLAGDGNEQFF.

The chain carries TRBV5-6 and TRBJ2-7, with 11 bases lining up with TRBD2. The germline CDR1 and CDR2 sequences are SGHDT and YYEEEE. The V gene end was trimmed by 0 bases and the J gene end by 9 bases; junction bases not matched to a gene: 11. The CDR3 sequence is 16 residues long. CDR3 in DNA: TGTGCCAGCAGCTTGGCCGTCGGACTAGCGGGTTTCGTGCAGTACTTC. It is translated as CASSLAVGLAGFVQYF.

The V call is TRBV9, the J call TRBJ2-1; 7 bases are a match to TRBD2. The V gene's germline CDR1 is SGDLS and CDR2 YYNGEE. V was clipped by 3 bases and J by 1 base; unmatched bases: 10. This CDR3 region has 17 residues. This CDR3 is CASSDPTSRVSYNEQFF. CDR3 sequence (DNA): TGTGCCAGCAGCGACCCGACTAGCCGCGTATCCTACAATGAGCAGTTCTTC.

This sequence joins TRBV5-1 and TRBJ2-7; TRBD2 matches at 10 bases. This CDR3 is built from 16 residues. Germline V gene data show CDR1 as SGHRS and CDR2 as YFSETQ. The V and J ends lost 2 bases and 1 base, in that order; junction bases with no gene match: 6. The CDR3 sequence: CASSFVSGRDSYEQYF. CDR3 sequence (DNA): TGCGCCAGCAGCTTCGTAAGCGGGAGGGATTCCTACGAGCAGTACTTC.

The chain recombines TRBV7-9 with TRBJ2-7; 10 nucleotides align to TRBD2. CDR1 is SEHNR, CDR2 FQNEAQ, per germline (reference sequence). The CDR3 spans 14 residues. With V trimmed by 3 bases and J by 3 bases, 2 bases remained unmatched. Here the CDR3 reads CASSLSSGSYEQYF. CDR3 coding DNA: TGTGCCAGCAGCTTGTCTAGCGGGAGCTACGAGCAGTACTTC.

DNA of the CDR3: TGTGCCACCAGGGGCCATGGCTACACCTTC. As protein: CATRGHGYTF. The rearrangement uses TRBV28 and TRBJ1-2; tentative D call: TRBD1 (6 bases). The germline V gene encodes CDR1 MDHEN and CDR2 SYDVKM. CDR3 length equals 10 residues. V lost 10 bases to trimming and J lost 6 bases, with 9 bases between them.

This clone was found once. CDR3 coding DNA: TGTGCCAGCAGTTCCCCCGGTACCTCCGAGCAGTACTTC. It encodes CASSSPGTSEQYF. V usage is TRBV12-3 or TRBV12-4 and J usage is TRBJ2-7; D unresolved. CDR3 size: 13 residues. The ends were cut back, 4 bases at V and 6 bases at J, with 13 bases in the middle.

The chain links TRBV28 to TRBJ2-5; TRBD1 might be the D (5 bases). This CDR3 has 14 residues. In germline, CDR1 is MDHEN, CDR2 SYDVKM. The V and J ends lost 4 bases and 4 bases respectively, with 13 bases between them. As DNA, the CDR3 is TGTGCCAGCAGTTCCCCGACAGTCTCAGAGACCCAGTACTTC. It yields the protein CASSSPTVSETQYF.

This rearrangement joins TRBV28 to TRBJ2-7, with TRBD1 matching 7 bases. The trim removed 8 bases at V and 1 base at J, leaving 11 bases unmatched. The CDR3 has 15 amino acids. Per the germline V gene, CDR1 is MDHEN and CDR2 is SYDVKM. Here the CDR3 DNA reads TGTGCCAGCTCAAGCAGTGGGACAGATTCCTACGAGCAGTACTTC. Its protein is CASSSSGTDSYEQYF. The entire variable domain, with the rest obtained from reference TRBV28 and TRBJ2-7, is as follows: DVKVTQSSRYLVKRTGEKVFLECVQDMDHENMFWYRQDPGLGLRLIYFSYDVKMKEKGDIPEGYSVSREKKERFSLILESASTNQTSMYLCASSSSGTDSYEQYFGPGTRLTVT.

The V gene is TRBV27, the J gene TRBJ1-4; D not resolved. The germline gives CDR1 MNHEY, CDR2 SMNVEV (reference sequence). The CDR3 sequence is 17 residues long. V lost 4 bases, J lost 0 bases, and 15 bases lay in between. The CDR3 loop reads CASSSMAEDATNEKLFF. The CDR3 bases are TGTGCCAGCAGTTCCATGGCAGAAGATGCAACTAATGAAAAACTGTTTTTT.

V and J are TRBV18 and TRBJ2-1; 10 bases align to TRBD1. V gave up 6 bases and J gave up 8 bases; unmatched junction bases: 10. The CDR3 runs 15 residues. Per the germline V gene, CDR1 is KGHSH and CDR2 is LQKENI. CDR3 sequence (DNA): TGTGCCAGCTCGTCGACCGGGACAGGGGTCCATGAGCAGTTCTTC. It yields the protein CASSSTGTGVHEQFF.

This clone was seen just once. This chain joins TRBV3-1 (or the pseudogene TRBV3-2) and TRBJ2-1, with D possibly being TRBD2 (5 bases). Germline-derived CDR1 and CDR2 are LGHDT and YNNKEL (reference sequence). Trimming shortened V by 6 bases and J by 6 bases, and 15 bases separated the two germline ends. The CDR3 spans 14 residues. CDR3 DNA sequence: TGTGCCAGCAGTCGTAGGACTGAATTCAATGAGCAGTTCTTC. Translated, it gives CASSRRTEFNEQFF.

The rearrangement joins TRBV29-1 to TRBJ2-3; no firm D call. CDR1 SQVTM and CDR2 ANQGSEA come from the germline V gene. CDR3 size: 13 residues. V lost 4 bases to trimming and J lost 6 bases, with 14 bases between them. DNA for the CDR3: TGCAGCGTTGCTACTAAACTCCGGGATACGCAGTATTTT. Encoded protein: CSVATKLRDTQYF.